These 2 T cell receptor beta chains came from one sample sequenced in a study of identical twins' blood T cells. TCRdb redid the calling of the 5' RACE reads with MiXCR, one entry per CDR3 protein. Of 300,000 to 450,000 distinct CDR3 sequences in the sample, more than 25% were seen once. The sample was PBMCs. These receptors all come from a woman between 18 and 55 years old in good health.

In this sample, this clonotype turned up a few times. The V and J genes are TRBV2 and TRBJ2-1; the match to TRBD2 covers 9 bases. Germline lookup yields CDR1 SNHLY and CDR2 FYNNEI. CDR3 length equals 16 residues. After removal of 4 bases from V and 4 bases from J, the junction contained 8 bases not matched to a gene. The CDR3 coding sequence is TGTGCCAGCAGTGCAACTCGCGGGAGGGTTTACAATGAGCAGTTCTTC. As protein: CASSATRGRVYNEQFF.

J is TRBJ1-2 and V is TRBV27, with D possibly TRBD1 on 5 matching bases. Trimming took 10 bases from V and 4 from J, leaving 16 bases between them. This CDR3 is 13 amino acids long. Germline V lookup: CDR1 MNHEY, CDR2 SMNVEV (reference sequence). CDR3 nucleotide sequence: TGTGCCACCTCCCAGGGAATGGGCTATGGCTACACCTTC. Its protein is CATSQGMGYGYTF.